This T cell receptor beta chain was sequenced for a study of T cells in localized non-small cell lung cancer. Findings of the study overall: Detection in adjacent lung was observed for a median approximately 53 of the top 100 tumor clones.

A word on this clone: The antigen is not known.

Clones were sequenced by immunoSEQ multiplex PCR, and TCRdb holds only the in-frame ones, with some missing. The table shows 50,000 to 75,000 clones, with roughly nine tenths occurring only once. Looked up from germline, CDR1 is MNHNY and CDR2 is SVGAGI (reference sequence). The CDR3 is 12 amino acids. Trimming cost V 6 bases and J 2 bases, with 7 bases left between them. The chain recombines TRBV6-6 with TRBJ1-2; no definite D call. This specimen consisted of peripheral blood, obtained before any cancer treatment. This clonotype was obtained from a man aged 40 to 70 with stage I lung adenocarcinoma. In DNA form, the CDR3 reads TGTGCCAGCAGGGACGGGAACTATGGCTACACCTTC. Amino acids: CASRDGNYGYTF.